The 8 T cell receptor beta chains below were found in one sample sequenced in a study of T-cell memory formation after mild COVID-19. Using its own MiXCR run on the 5' RACE reads, TCRdb lists one record per CDR3 protein. The data show 70,000 to 100,000 distinct CDR3 sequences, 10% to 15% seen once. The sequencing input was PBMCs or a T cell subset sorted from them (not recorded which). These TCRs come from an adult woman who had mild COVID-19 (a few samples of this study predate the infection). Cell type and time point are not known.

CDR3 DNA sequence: TGTGCCAGCAGTTACTCGTACAGAGAGTGGGGATCACCCCTCCACTTT. Translated, it gives CASSYSYREWGSPLHF. The chain couples TRBV6-5 to TRBJ1-6, with unresolved D. Germline CDR1 reads MNHEY; CDR2 reads SVGAGI. The V gene lost 0 bases and the J gene lost 10 bases, with 16 bases spanning the gap. This CDR3 comprises 16 residues.

This clonotype has just a few counts. The chain couples TRBV12-3 or TRBV12-4 to TRBJ2-1, with D perhaps TRBD2 (5 bases). Trimming shortened V by 3 bases and J by 3 bases, and 18 bases separated the two germline ends. The CDR3 covers 17 residues. DNA of the CDR3: TGTGCCAGCAGTTTCCACGCCATGGACGGGGACTACAATGAGCAGTTCTTC. Translated, it gives CASSFHAMDGDYNEQFF.

This clonotype was detected a few times. V usage is TRBV27 and J usage is TRBJ2-7; 12 nucleotides agree with TRBD1. Looked up from germline, CDR1 is MNHEY and CDR2 is SMNVEV (reference sequence). This CDR3 region has 16 residues. V was pared by 0 bases and J by 7 bases, with 7 bases of the junction left unmatched. The CDR3 is CASSLSLGQGASEQYF. The CDR3, as DNA: TGTGCCAGCAGTTTATCGCTGGGACAGGGGGCTAGTGAGCAGTACTTC.

In its sample, this clonotype was seen a few times. V gene TRBV15 combines with J gene TRBJ1-4; D remains ambiguous. V was clipped by 5 bases and J by 8 bases, with 12 bases between them. There are 13 residues in the CDR3. Germline V gives CDR1 LNHNV, CDR2 YYDKDF (reference sequence). In nucleotides, the CDR3 is TGTGCCACCAGCCCCACCGGTAGAGAAAAACTGTTTTTT. Translated: CATSPTGREKLFF.

Here the CDR3 DNA reads TGTGCCAGCAGTTTTATGACAGGGCGTTCTTACACCTTC. This gives the protein CASSFMTGRSYTF. The chain couples TRBV12-3 or TRBV12-4 to TRBJ1-2; 7 bases line up with TRBD1. The CDR3 length is 13 residues. Losses at the gene ends were 3 bases for V and 11 bases for J; bases not matched to a gene: 9.

This clonotype was recorded a few times. The rearrangement joins TRBV7-9 to TRBJ2-1; TRBD1 matches 7 bases. CDR3 length: 14 residues. J gave up 7 bases and V 3 bases, and 6 bases lay outside the gene matches. Germline V gives CDR1 SEHNR, CDR2 FQNEAQ (reference sequence). As DNA, the CDR3 is TGTGCCAGCAGCTTGACAGGGTTTCGTAATGAGCAGTTCTTC. Its translation: CASSLTGFRNEQFF.

This clonotype was seen many times. This chain joins TRBV6-5 and TRBJ2-3; D is possibly TRBD1 or TRBD2 (6 bases each). The CDR3 loop spans 16 amino acids. V shed 9 bases and J shed 4 bases, with 23 bases lying between them. Germline V lookup: CDR1 MNHEY, CDR2 SVGAGI. The CDR3 here is CASSPGGSTGPDTQYF. CDR3 nucleotides: TGTGCCAGTTCCCCCGGGGGCTCTACTGGACCAGATACGCAGTATTTT.

The genes are TRBV7-9 and TRBJ1-3, with 9 bases fitting TRBD1. The CDR3 sequence is 18 residues long. The V and J ends lost 0 bases and 4 bases, in that order; junction bases with no gene match: 10. CDR1 and CDR2 (germline): SEHNR, FQNEAQ (reference sequence). The CDR3 loop is CASSLAAGDRDDGNTIYF. CDR3 DNA sequence: TGTGCCAGCAGCTTAGCGGCGGGGGACAGGGACGACGGAAACACCATATATTTT.